This passage covers 7 T cell receptor beta chains from one sample sequenced in a study of blood T cell repertoires in COVID-19. Libraries were prepared by immunoSEQ multiplex PCR; TCRdb keeps only in-frame clonotypes and omits some of them. The data show some 330,000 clones, around 86% seen once. Sequenced input: PBMCs or T cells enriched from blood (not recorded which). These receptors were taken from a man aged 25 to 45 who had recovered from COVID-19.

This clone was seen only once. The rearrangement links TRBV4-2 to TRBJ2-3, with 12 bases that match TRBD2. V dropped 0 bases and J dropped 3; count of bases not matched to a gene: 4. The CDR3 contains 17 residues. Looked up from germline, CDR1 is LGHNA and CDR2 is YNFKEQ. The CDR3 region has the DNA TGTGCCAGCAGCCAAGATTCCGGGACTAGCGGGACAGATACGCAGTATTTT. It translates to CASSQDSGTSGTDTQYF.

CDR3 in DNA: TGTGCCAGCAGTGCCCCTAGCGGGAGTGTCTACGAGCAGTACTTC. Its protein is CASSAPSGSVYEQYF. V gene TRBV2 combines with J gene TRBJ2-7, with 10 bases that match TRBD2. V shed 4 bases, J shed 3 bases, and the junction held 6 bases outside the gene matches. The length of the CDR3 is 15 residues. Germline CDR1 and CDR2: SNHLY and FYNNEI.

This chain uses TRBV25-1 with TRBJ1-3; 9 bases match TRBD1. The V and J ends lost 11 bases and 4 bases, in that order; junction bases with no gene match: 12. The CDR3 totals 15 residues. The germline V gene has CDR1 MGHDK and CDR2 SYGVNS. The CDR3 spells CASRRDRVNGNTIYF. DNA of the CDR3: TGTGCCTCCCGCAGGGACAGGGTTAACGGAAACACCATATATTTT.

V is TRBV19 and J is TRBJ2-1; possibly TRBD1 for D (5 bases). Per germline, CDR1 LNHDA and CDR2 SQIVND (reference sequence). V lost 3 bases to trimming and J lost 9 bases, with 12 bases between them. CDR3 length equals 13 residues. The CDR3 loop reads CASSMSGASEQFF. DNA for the CDR3: TGTGCCAGTAGTATGAGTGGGGCGAGTGAGCAGTTCTTC.

This chain links TRBV5-1 with TRBJ1-5, with TRBD1 as a possible D gene (6 bases). CDR1 SGHRS and CDR2 YFSETQ come from the germline V gene. The CDR3 has 14 amino acids. The V and J ends lost 0 bases and 6 bases respectively, with 10 bases between them. The CDR3 DNA reads as TGCGCCAGCAGCTTGGCCGGGGGGGCTCAGCCCCAGCATTTT. Protein product: CASSLAGGAQPQHF.

The rearrangement uses TRBV29-1 and TRBJ2-7; possibly TRBD2 for D (6 bases). Trimming took 7 bases from V and 7 from J, leaving 23 bases between them. The CDR3 extends over 14 amino acids. The germline CDR1 and CDR2 sequences are SQVTM and ANQGSEA. The CDR3 region has the DNA TGCAGCGCGACTAAGGACTATGGGGATTTAGAGCAGTACTTC. Translated: CSATKDYGDLEQYF.

The V and J genes are TRBV5-1 and TRBJ2-1; TRBD2 might be the D (5 bases). Germline lookup yields CDR1 SGHRS and CDR2 YFSETQ. This CDR3 has 15 amino acids. V was trimmed by 0 bases and J by 4 bases, leaving 11 bases between them. CDR3: CASSLGIPGYNEQFF. The CDR3 DNA sequence: TGCGCCAGCAGCTTGGGGATCCCGGGATACAATGAGCAGTTCTTC.